This T cell receptor (beta chain) comes out of a study of T cells in Graves' hyperthyroidism and ophthalmopathy. Study-wide results and caveats: Stable hyperthyroidism was told apart from ophthalmopathy by a model built on 13 V-J features.

This clonotype came up many times. Its specificity is unknown. RNA transcripts were the template for amplifying TCR beta CDR3 regions. The TCR CDR3 first-round RT-PCR relied on the HTBI primer set. TCRdb itself ran the multiplex PCR reads through MiXCR, one entry per CDR3 protein. The data hold fewer than 400,000 distinct CDR3 sequences, with roughly 14% observed a single time. Trimming removed 8 bases at V and 3 bases at J, with 8 bases between. The V gene's germline CDR1 is SNHLY and CDR2 FYNNEI. CDR3 length equals 11 residues. Subjects aged 18 to 65 presented with newly diagnosed hyperthyroidism of less than 2 months' duration. Diagnoses were made from clinical symptoms, serum measures (thyroxine and TRAb), thyroid ultrasound and orbital computed tomography. Out of 10 ml of fresh peripheral blood came the PBMCs.

The sequence derives from a woman under 30 with Graves' hyperthyroidism that later progressed to Graves' ophthalmopathy. The sample was blood. The chain links TRBV2 to TRBJ2-7; D is unresolved. CDR3 coding DNA: TGTGCCAGCCTATTAGTCTACGAGCAGTACTTC. This sequence encodes CASLLVYEQYF.